One sample yielded the 18 T cell receptor beta chains listed below, sequenced in a study of CD8 T cells in ankylosing spondylitis. TCRdb independently ran MiXCR on the 5' RACE reads; one entry per CDR3 protein. The sample holds about 230,000 distinct CDR3 sequences, approximately 7.6% seen once. The sequenced sample consisted of blood, either unsorted or a sorted T cell fraction (not recorded which). Every receptor here comes from a female donor with ankylosing spondylitis or in good health (not recorded which).

This rearrangement joins TRBV9 to TRBJ1-5; D not resolved. Germline CDR1 and CDR2: SGDLS and YYNGEE. CDR3 length: 14 residues. V was clipped by 0 bases and J by 1 base, with 5 bases between them. CDR3 nucleotide sequence: TGTGCCAGCAGCGTAGGTGGAAGCAATCAGCCCCAGCATTTT. It encodes CASSVGGSNQPQHF.

This clonotype was detected ten times or more. The chain joins TRBV24-1 to TRBJ1-5; no firm D call. V lost 5 bases and J 1 base, leaving 8 bases between the germline ends. The CDR3 totals 14 residues. Germline V gene lookup returns CDR1 KGHDR and CDR2 SFDVKD. CDR3 coding DNA: TGTGCCACCAGTGTAGAAGGAAGCAATCAGCCCCAGCATTTT. Protein sequence: CATSVEGSNQPQHF.

This clonotype was counted at least ten times. The V call is TRBV9, the J call TRBJ1-3; 7 nucleotides match TRBD1. This CDR3 is 14 amino acids long. V shed 3 bases, J shed 0 bases, and the junction held 0 bases outside the gene matches. Per the germline V gene, CDR1 is SGDLS and CDR2 is YYNGEE. DNA of the CDR3: TGTGCCAGCAGCGAGGGGGCCTCTGGAAACACCATATATTTT. Translation: CASSEGASGNTIYF. Full variable domain (remainder filled in from reference TRBV9 and TRBJ1-3): DSGVTQTPKHLITATGQRVTLRCSPRSGDLSVYWYQQSLDQGLQFLIQYYNGEERAKGNILERFSAQQFPDLHSELNLSSLELGDSALYFCASSEGASGNTIYFGEGSWLTVV.

There are many counts of this clonotype. The genes are TRBV5-6 and TRBJ2-5; 7 bases map to TRBD1. CDR3 size: 15 residues. The germline CDR1 and CDR2 sequences are SGHDT and YYEEEE. The V segment lost 0 bases and the J segment 4 bases; nucleotides outside the gene matches: 6. The CDR3 DNA is TGTGCCAGCAGCTTGGCGACAGGGTCAGTAGAGACCCAGTACTTC. As protein: CASSLATGSVETQYF. The full variable domain, rest sourced from reference TRBV5-6 and TRBJ2-5, is DAGVTQSPTHLIKTRGQQVTLRCSPKSGHDTVSWYQQALGQGPQFIFQYYEEEERQRGNFPDRFSGHQFPNYSSELNVNALLLGDSALYLCASSLATGSVETQYFGPGTRLLVL.

This rearrangement joins TRBV10-3 to TRBJ1-2, with 7 bases identical to TRBD1. Germline trimming cut 5 bases from V and 4 bases from J; bases unmatched to any gene: 7. This CDR3 comprises 14 residues. Germline values: CDR1 ENHRY, CDR2 SYGVKD. The DNA of the CDR3 is TGTGCCATCAGTAACACAGGGGTTTCCTATGGCTACACCTTC. Protein sequence: CAISNTGVSYGYTF.

In its sample, this clonotype was seen many times. This rearrangement joins TRBV9 to TRBJ1-2, with 8 bases fitting TRBD1. The CDR3 covers 15 residues. CDR1 and CDR2 from the germline V gene are SGDLS and YYNGEE. With V trimmed by 3 bases and J by 4 bases, 8 bases remained unmatched. CDR3: CASSGSGTGVYGYTF. CDR3 nucleotides: TGTGCCAGCAGCGGTTCCGGGACAGGAGTCTATGGCTACACCTTC. The full variable domain, completed using reference TRBV9 and TRBJ1-2, is DSGVTQTPKHLITATGQRVTLRCSPRSGDLSVYWYQQSLDQGLQFLIQYYNGEERAKGNILERFSAQQFPDLHSELNLSSLELGDSALYFCASSGSGTGVYGYTFGSGTRLTVV.

This clonotype was found a few times. J is TRBJ2-5 and V is TRBV20-1, with D uncertain. V shed 4 bases and J shed 1 base, with 7 bases lying between them. This CDR3 contains 12 residues. Germline CDR1 is DFQATT and CDR2 is SNEGSKA (reference sequence). The CDR3 DNA reads TGCAGTGCTATCGGGCCCCAAGAGACCCAGTACTTC. This gives the protein CSAIGPQETQYF.

This clonotype was seen repeatedly, ten times or more. The chain recombines TRBV10-3 with TRBJ1-2; tentative D call: TRBD1 (5 bases). The CDR3 contains 14 residues. Germline CDR1 ENHRY, CDR2 SYGVKD. Trimming stripped 6 bases from V and 3 bases from J, with 14 bases between. The chain's CDR3 is CAISDGDLDYGYTF. The CDR3 DNA reads as TGTGCCATCAGCGACGGGGACCTCGACTATGGCTACACCTTC.

This clonotype was picked up many times. The genes are TRBV12-3 or TRBV12-4 and TRBJ2-7; tentative D call: TRBD1 (6 bases). V lost 6 bases to trimming and J lost 3 bases, with 12 bases between them. The CDR3 totals 13 residues. The CDR3 reads CASSPTGSYEQYF. CDR3 nucleotide sequence: TGTGCCAGCAGCCCAACAGGGAGCTACGAGCAGTACTTC.

This clonotype was counted once. Being one base from a much bigger clone, this may be a read error. This sequence joins TRBV27 and TRBJ1-1; D may be TRBD1 (5 bases). Germline V gene lookup returns CDR1 MNHEY and CDR2 SMNVEV (reference sequence). CDR3 size: 13 residues. The V gene lost 2 bases and the J gene lost 4 bases, with 8 bases spanning the gap. CDR3 sequence (DNA): TGTGCCAGCAGTTTAAACAGGACCACTGAAGCTTTCTTT. It specifies CASSLNRTTEAFF.

About this clonotype: This clone may be a read error of a much larger clone one base away. The rearrangement joins TRBV27 to TRBJ2-7; D is perhaps TRBD1 (6 bases). The CDR3 extends over 16 amino acids. Looked up from germline, CDR1 is MNHEY and CDR2 is SMNVEV (reference sequence). V was clipped by 2 bases and J by 4 bases, with 18 bases between them. CDR3 amino acids: CASSLTVGQFTYEQYF. The CDR3 nucleotides read TGTGCCAGCAGTTTAACGGTCGGACAGTTTACATACGAGCAGTACTTC.

This clonotype was observed a few times. Just one base apart from a much larger clone, this may be a read error. The chain employs TRBV12-3 or TRBV12-4 and TRBJ2-5; no reliable D call. The CDR3 is 12 residues long. The CDR3 reads CTSSFIGETQYF. The DNA for the CDR3 is TGTACCAGCAGTTTCATCGGAGAGACCCAGTACTTC.

This clonotype was observed at least ten times. The chain employs TRBV6-5 and TRBJ2-3; TRBD2 matches at 11 bases. This CDR3 is built from 15 residues. The germline V gene has CDR1 MNHEY and CDR2 SVGAGI. V gave up 0 bases and J gave up 5 bases; unmatched junction bases: 1. The CDR3 DNA follows: TGTGCCAGCAGTTACTCCGGGACTAGCGGAGATACGCAGTATTTT. Encoded protein: CASSYSGTSGDTQYF.

This clonotype was picked up a small number of times. The gene calls are TRBV3-1 and TRBJ2-3; 11 nucleotides line up with TRBD2. V was pared by 11 bases and J by 5 bases, with 18 bases of the junction left unmatched. Germline V gene data show CDR1 as LGHDT and CDR2 as YNNKEL (reference sequence). The CDR3 length is 17 residues. Here the CDR3 reads CASSSMGTSGGEDTQYF. For the CDR3, the DNA is TGTGCCTCCTCCTCTATGGGGACTAGCGGAGGGGAAGATACGCAGTATTTT.

This clonotype was picked up a small number of times. Just one base apart from a much larger clone, this may be a read error. The chain couples TRBV3-1 to TRBJ2-3; no reliable D call. Looked up from germline, CDR1 is LGHDT and CDR2 is YNNKEL (reference sequence). This CDR3 has 15 residues. The CDR3 region has the DNA TGTGTCAGCAGCCAAGAGCTATATAATACGGATACGCAGTATTTT. It encodes CVSSQELYNTDTQYF.

This clonotype was detected ten times or more. V and J are TRBV3-1 and TRBJ2-7, with D unclear. CDR1 is LGHDT, CDR2 YNNKEL, per germline (reference sequence). Deletions cut 1 base from V and 2 bases from J, with 9 bases between. CDR3 length: 14 amino acids. The CDR3: CASSQGNAAYEQYF. CDR3 nucleotides: TGTGCCAGCAGCCAAGGCAACGCAGCCTACGAGCAGTACTTC.

This chain joins TRBV7-1 and TRBJ1-5; a possible D gene is TRBD1 (5 bases). TRBV7-1 is an open reading frame, and its role is uncertain. The CDR3 has 13 residues. V lost 6 bases, J lost 6 bases, and 12 bases lay in between. Here the CDR3 reads CASRSGVGQPQHF. Here the CDR3 DNA reads TGTGCCAGCAGGTCGGGGGTTGGTCAGCCCCAGCATTTT.

This clonotype was observed at least ten times. The genes are TRBV23-1 and TRBJ2-6; TRBD2 matches 10 bases. TRBV23-1 falls under the ORF class, with uncertain function. The ends lost 6 bases at V and 2 bases at J; junction bases unmatched: 22. This CDR3 is built from 22 residues. As DNA, the CDR3 is TGCGCCAGCAGCCGAAGCGGGGCTAGCGGGAGTTTGAGGGTAGCTGGGGCCAACGTCCTGACTTTC. Protein product: CASSRSGASGSLRVAGANVLTF.